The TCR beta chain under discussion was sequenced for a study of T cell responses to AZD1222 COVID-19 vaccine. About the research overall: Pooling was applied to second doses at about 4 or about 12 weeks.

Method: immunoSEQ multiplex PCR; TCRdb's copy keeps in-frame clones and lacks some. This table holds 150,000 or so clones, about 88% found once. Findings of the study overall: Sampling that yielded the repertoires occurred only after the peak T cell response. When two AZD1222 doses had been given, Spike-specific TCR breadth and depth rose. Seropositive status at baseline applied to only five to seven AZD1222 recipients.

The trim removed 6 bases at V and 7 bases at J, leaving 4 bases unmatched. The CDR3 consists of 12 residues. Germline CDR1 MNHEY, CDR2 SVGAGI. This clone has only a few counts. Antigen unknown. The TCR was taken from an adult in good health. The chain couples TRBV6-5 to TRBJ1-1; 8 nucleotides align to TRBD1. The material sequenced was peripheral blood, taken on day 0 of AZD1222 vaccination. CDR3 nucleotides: TGTGCCAGCAGACCCACAGGGGGTGAAGCTTTCTTT. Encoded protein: CASRPTGGEAFF.